This paragraph reports one T cell receptor (beta chain). These data originate in a study of metastatic and nonmetastatic thyroid tumors. Study in general: Repertoires from malignant and benign thyroid patients were compared across blood and tumor or nodule tissue.

All patients were treatment-naive before thyroid surgery. The authors' processing: Researchers built a distant-metastasis classifier for papillary thyroid cancer that drew on CDR3 differences across clinicopathological groups. TCRdb re-processed the PCR reads through MiXCR. TCRdb assigned the V and J calls; the authors' analysis was not used. The sample includes 25,000 to 35,000 clones, about 25% of them seen just once. The CDR3 is 18 residues long. Germline loops: CDR1 LGHNA, CDR2 YSLEER. Deletions cut 0 bases from V and 0 bases from J, with 14 bases between. The specimen was blood. This TCR derives from a female donor with papillary thyroid cancer or a benign thyroid nodule (not recorded which). Some clones in this sample may be carry-over from other donors' samples. V gene TRBV4-3 combines with J gene TRBJ2-2, with D uncertain. CDR3 residues: CASSQDIVRLTNTGELFF. The CDR3 nucleotides are TGCGCCAGCAGCCAAGATATCGTCCGCCTGACGAACACCGGGGAGCTGTTTTTT.